These 3 T cell receptor beta chains were sequenced from one sample in a study of tumor-infiltrating lymphocytes in primary liver carcinoma. Making TCR beta cDNA involved approximately 0.5 ug total RNA and a constant-region primer. Nested multiplex PCR, run for three rounds with slightly modified ARM-PCR, yielded TCR beta libraries. TRBV1-TRBV30 forward primers paired with a C-beta reverse primer were used in the first two PCR rounds, which ran around 10 cycles each. A single record per CDR3 protein comes from TCRdb applying MiXCR to the multiplex PCR reads. The repertoire holds hundreds of thousands of distinct CDR3 sequences, with about 62% as singletons. Germline DNA was also extracted, while the blood RNA originated from unsorted whole blood. The sample comprised peripheral blood. These receptors were obtained from a man aged 35-49 years with primary liver carcinoma and hepatitis B virus infection.

V gene TRBV7-9 combines with J gene TRBJ1-1; no reliable D call. V shed 5 bases and J shed 3 bases, with 13 bases lying between them. This CDR3 contains 14 residues. Germline V gene data show CDR1 as SEHNR and CDR2 as FQNEAQ (reference sequence). CDR3 sequence: CASSKISRDTEAFF. CDR3 nucleotides: TGTGCCAGCAGCAAAATCTCCCGGGACACTGAAGCTTTCTTT. Combining the CDR3 with reference TRBV7-9 and TRBJ1-1 gives the whole variable domain DTGVSQNPRHKITKRGQNVTFRCDPISEHNRLYWYRQTLGQGPEFLTYFQNEAQLEKSRLLSDRFSAERPKGSFSTLEIQRTEQGDSAMYLCASSKISRDTEAFFGQGTRLTVV.

This clonotype has at least ten counts. The chain links TRBV29-1 to TRBJ2-3, with TRBD2 matching 8 bases. CDR3 length: 16 residues. The junction had 5 bases not matched to a gene; V was cut back by 0 bases and J by 0 bases. Per germline, CDR1 SQVTM and CDR2 ANQGSEA. The CDR3 bases are TGCAGCGTTGAAGATATGTCTAGCGGGAGCACAGATACGCAGTATTTT. It encodes CSVEDMSSGSTDTQYF.

This clonotype was observed at least ten times. The chain couples TRBV13 to TRBJ2-2; D unclear. CDR1 PRHDT and CDR2 FYEKMQ come from the germline V gene (reference sequence). V was shortened by 5 bases and J by 0 bases, with 10 bases between the two germline ends. The CDR3 runs to 15 residues. CDR3 nucleotides: TGTGCCAGCAGCCCACAGCTTGCGAACACCGGGGAGCTGTTTTTT. Encoded protein: CASSPQLANTGELFF.